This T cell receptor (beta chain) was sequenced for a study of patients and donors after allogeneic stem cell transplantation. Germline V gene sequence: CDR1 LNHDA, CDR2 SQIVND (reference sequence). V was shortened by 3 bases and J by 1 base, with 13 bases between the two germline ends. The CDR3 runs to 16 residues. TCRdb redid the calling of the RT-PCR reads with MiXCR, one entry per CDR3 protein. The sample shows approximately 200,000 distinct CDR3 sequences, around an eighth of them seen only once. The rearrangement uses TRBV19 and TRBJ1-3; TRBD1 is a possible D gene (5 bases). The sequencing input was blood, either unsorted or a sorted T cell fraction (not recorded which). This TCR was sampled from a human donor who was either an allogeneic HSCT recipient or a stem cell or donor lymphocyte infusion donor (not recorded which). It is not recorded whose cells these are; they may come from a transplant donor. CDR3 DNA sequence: TGTGCCAGTAGTATCTCTGGCAGGGTATCTGGAAACACCATATATTTT. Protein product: CASSISGRVSGNTIYF.